These T cell receptor beta chains were read from a single sample in a study of Ad26.COV2.S vaccination and SARS-CoV-2 variants. Using immunoSEQ multiplex PCR, the repertoire was profiled, and TCRdb retains in-frame clones only, with some absent. Among 350,000 to 550,000 clones listed, roughly 89% were seen once. Sample: peripheral blood, taken in a trial of Ad26.COV2.S vaccine versus placebo. The source of these receptors is a person aged 18 to 65 who received the Ad26.COV2.S COVID-19 vaccine or a placebo. The CDR3 runs from the conserved cysteine through the conserved F or W. Each record gives: V gene, J gene, D gene, clone size, CDR3 protein, CDR3 DNA. The D gene is left open where the match is weak. Clone sizes are given selectively: once, few, many, or a class where the clone is expanded.

V gene: TRBV6-1
J gene: TRBJ2-5
D gene: NA
clone size: NA
CDR3 protein: CASSESTGKVTQYF
CDR3 DNA: TGTGCCAGCAGTGAATCAACAGGGAAGGTGACCCAGTACTTC

V gene: TRBV29-1
J gene: TRBJ1-4
D gene: NA
clone size: NA
CDR3 protein: CSAARQGYEKLFF
CDR3 DNA: TGCAGCGCCGCCCGCCAGGGGTATGAAAAACTGTTTTTT

V gene: TRBV4-3
J gene: TRBJ1-2
D gene: NA
clone size: NA
CDR3 protein: CASSQVYMGQDYGYTF
CDR3 DNA: TGCGCCAGCAGCCAAGTCTACATGGGGCAGGACTATGGCTACACCTTC

V gene: TRBV27
J gene: TRBJ1-2
D gene: NA
clone size: NA
CDR3 protein: CASSLKWDTEYTF
CDR3 DNA: TGTGCCAGCAGTTTAAAATGGGACACCGAGTACACCTTC

V gene: TRBV21-1
J gene: TRBJ2-1
D gene: NA
clone size: NA
CDR3 protein: CASSETLRKPKSSFTSEQFF
CDR3 DNA: TGTGCCAGCAGCGAAACCCTCCGGAAGCCTAAATCTTCATTCACGTCGGAGCAGTTCTTC

V gene: TRBV5-5
J gene: TRBJ1-5
D gene: NA
clone size: NA
CDR3 protein: CASSQTGLLGEPQHF
CDR3 DNA: TGTGCCAGCAGCCAAACAGGGTTATTGGGGGAGCCCCAGCATTTT

V gene: TRBV21-1
J gene: TRBJ1-2
D gene: NA
clone size: once
CDR3 protein: CASSGPTPPRAGIYIYGYTF
CDR3 DNA: TGTGCCAGCAGCGGCCCGACCCCCCCCCGGGCGGGGATCTATATCTATGGCTACACCTTC

V gene: TRBV29-1
J gene: TRBJ1-1
D gene: TRBD1
clone size: NA
CDR3 protein: CSVINGQGVTEAFF
CDR3 DNA: TGCAGCGTTATTAACGGACAGGGGGTCACTGAAGCTTTCTTT

V gene: TRBV6-1
J gene: TRBJ2-1
D gene: NA
clone size: NA
CDR3 protein: CASSERRFRGGAIEQFF
CDR3 DNA: TGTGCCAGCAGTGAACGGCGCTTTAGGGGGGGGGCAATTGAGCAGTTCTTC

V gene: TRBV19
J gene: TRBJ1-5
D gene: NA
clone size: few
CDR3 protein: CASAGAGSNQPQHF
CDR3 DNA: TGTGCCAGCGCCGGGGCAGGGAGCAATCAGCCCCAGCATTTT

V gene: TRBV4-3
J gene: TRBJ1-2
D gene: TRBD1
clone size: NA
CDR3 protein: CASSRRWGQDHYGYTF
CDR3 DNA: TGCGCCAGCAGCCGTCGTTGGGGACAGGACCACTATGGCTACACCTTC

V gene: TRBV13
J gene: TRBJ2-1
D gene: NA
clone size: NA
CDR3 protein: CASSPSSGNSYNEQFF
CDR3 DNA: TGTGCCAGCAGCCCAAGTAGCGGCAACTCCTACAATGAGCAGTTCTTC

V gene: TRBV4-3
J gene: TRBJ1-4
D gene: NA
clone size: NA
CDR3 protein: CASSQGGGSNEKLFF
CDR3 DNA: TGCGCCAGCAGCCAAGGGGGTGGGTCTAATGAAAAACTGTTTTTT

V gene: TRBV6-6
J gene: TRBJ2-6
D gene: TRBD1
clone size: NA
CDR3 protein: CASSNPRVYRGHSGANVLTF
CDR3 DNA: TGTGCCAGCAGCAATCCTCGAGTTTACAGGGGGCATTCTGGGGCCAACGTCCTGACTTTC

V gene: TRBV4-2
J gene: TRBJ1-5
D gene: TRBD1
clone size: NA
CDR3 protein: CASSPDRGLQPQHF
CDR3 DNA: TGTGCCAGCAGCCCAGACAGGGGGCTTCAGCCCCAGCATTTT

V gene: TRBV2
J gene: TRBJ1-3
D gene: NA
clone size: NA
CDR3 protein: CASGTYSSGNTIYF
CDR3 DNA: TGTGCCAGCGGTACATATAGCTCTGGAAACACCATATATTTT

V gene: TRBV18
J gene: TRBJ2-3
D gene: NA
clone size: NA
CDR3 protein: CASSPRDPDTQYF
CDR3 DNA: TGTGCCAGCTCACCCCGGGACCCGGATACGCAGTATTTT

V gene: TRBV7-8
J gene: TRBJ1-1
D gene: TRBD1
clone size: NA
CDR3 protein: CASSPRQGPNTEAFF
CDR3 DNA: TGTGCCAGCAGCCCTAGACAGGGGCCCAACACTGAAGCTTTCTTT

V gene: TRBV18
J gene: TRBJ1-1
D gene: NA
clone size: NA
CDR3 protein: CASSPREQVNTEAFF
CDR3 DNA: TGTGCCAGCTCACCGCGAGAACAGGTGAACACTGAAGCTTTCTTT

V gene: TRBV5-1
J gene: TRBJ2-5
D gene: NA
clone size: NA
CDR3 protein: CASSRGVAETQYF
CDR3 DNA: TGCGCCAGCAGCCGGGGCGTAGCGGAGACCCAGTACTTC

V gene: TRBV11-3
J gene: TRBJ1-6
D gene: NA
clone size: NA
CDR3 protein: CASSLVGQTNSPLHF
CDR3 DNA: TGTGCCAGCAGCTTAGTTGGACAGACGAATTCACCCCTCCACTTT

V gene: TRBV2
J gene: TRBJ1-2
D gene: NA
clone size: NA
CDR3 protein: CASRRAEGNGYTF
CDR3 DNA: TGTGCCAGCAGGAGGGCGGAGGGAAATGGCTACACCTTC

V gene: TRBV6-2/TRBV6-3
J gene: TRBJ2-5
D gene: NA
clone size: NA
CDR3 protein: CASSYSNRDLETQYF
CDR3 DNA: TGTGCCAGCAGTTACTCCAACAGGGATTTGGAGACCCAGTACTTC

V gene: TRBV9
J gene: TRBJ1-6
D gene: NA
clone size: once
CDR3 protein: CASSELQGNSPLHF
CDR3 DNA: TGTGCCAGCAGCGAGCTACAGGGTAATTCACCCCTCCACTTT

V gene: TRBV18
J gene: TRBJ2-1
D gene: NA
clone size: NA
CDR3 protein: CASSPLHQVGNEQFF
CDR3 DNA: TGTGCCAGCTCACCTCTTCACCAGGTGGGAAATGAGCAGTTCTTC

V gene: TRBV29-1
J gene: TRBJ2-1
D gene: TRBD2
clone size: NA
CDR3 protein: CSVEDWTSGDNEQFF
CDR3 DNA: TGCAGCGTTGAAGATTGGACTAGCGGAGACAATGAGCAGTTCTTC

V gene: TRBV5-1
J gene: TRBJ2-2
D gene: NA
clone size: NA
CDR3 protein: CASSLVGGRTGELFF
CDR3 DNA: TGCGCCAGCAGCTTGGTTGGTGGGAGAACCGGGGAGCTGTTTTTT

V gene: TRBV7-9
J gene: TRBJ2-7
D gene: TRBD1
clone size: NA
CDR3 protein: CASSLGGTGQGEQYF
CDR3 DNA: TGTGCCAGCAGCTTAGGCGGGACAGGGCAGGGGGAGCAGTACTTC

V gene: TRBV9
J gene: TRBJ1-2
D gene: NA
clone size: NA
CDR3 protein: CASSVVVGYGYTF
CDR3 DNA: TGTGCCAGCAGCGTAGTCGTCGGCTATGGCTACACCTTC

V gene: TRBV5-1
J gene: TRBJ1-2
D gene: TRBD1
clone size: few
CDR3 protein: CASSRNRQGADGYTF
CDR3 DNA: TGCGCCAGCAGCCGAAATAGACAGGGAGCCGATGGCTACACCTTC

V gene: TRBV30
J gene: TRBJ1-5
D gene: NA
clone size: NA
CDR3 protein: CAWSGGVGQPQHF
CDR3 DNA: TGTGCCTGGAGTGGGGGGGTGGGTCAGCCCCAGCATTTT

V gene: TRBV6-2/TRBV6-3
J gene: TRBJ1-5
D gene: NA
clone size: NA
CDR3 protein: CASSYANQPQHF
CDR3 DNA: TGTGCCAGCAGTTACGCCAATCAGCCCCAGCATTTT

V gene: TRBV3-1/TRBV3-2
J gene: TRBJ2-5
D gene: TRBD2
clone size: NA
CDR3 protein: CASSRPLAGGVETQYF
CDR3 DNA: TGTGCCAGCAGCCGACCCTTAGCGGGAGGGGTAGAGACCCAGTACTTC

V gene: TRBV5-4
J gene: TRBJ2-1
D gene: NA
clone size: NA
CDR3 protein: CASSLGWSDEQFF
CDR3 DNA: TGTGCCAGCAGCTTGGGTTGGTCGGATGAGCAGTTCTTC

V gene: TRBV3-1/TRBV3-2
J gene: TRBJ1-5
D gene: TRBD1
clone size: NA
CDR3 protein: CASSHGTGGSGQPQHF
CDR3 DNA: TGTGCCAGCAGCCACGGGACAGGGGGCTCGGGGCAGCCCCAGCATTTT

V gene: TRBV4-3
J gene: TRBJ2-5
D gene: NA
clone size: NA
CDR3 protein: CASSQGDRWETQYF
CDR3 DNA: TGCGCCAGCAGCCAAGGTGACAGGTGGGAGACCCAGTACTTC

V gene: TRBV5-1
J gene: TRBJ2-5
D gene: NA
clone size: NA
CDR3 protein: CASSVVGQETQYF
CDR3 DNA: TGCGCCAGCAGCGTAGTAGGCCAAGAGACCCAGTACTTC

V gene: TRBV28
J gene: TRBJ2-7
D gene: TRBD1
clone size: NA
CDR3 protein: CASARGRYEQYF
CDR3 DNA: TGTGCCAGCGCCAGGGGGCGCTACGAGCAGTACTTC

V gene: TRBV9
J gene: TRBJ1-4
D gene: NA
clone size: NA
CDR3 protein: CASSVDPGTDEKLFF
CDR3 DNA: TGTGCCAGCAGCGTAGATCCAGGGACGGATGAAAAACTGTTTTTT

V gene: TRBV9
J gene: TRBJ1-4
D gene: TRBD1
clone size: NA
CDR3 protein: CASSGGQGAFQEKLFF
CDR3 DNA: TGTGCCAGCAGCGGGGGACAGGGGGCGTTCCAGGAAAAACTGTTTTTT

V gene: TRBV5-1
J gene: TRBJ1-4
D gene: NA
clone size: NA
CDR3 protein: CASSLARQPGNEKLFF
CDR3 DNA: TGCGCCAGCAGCTTGGCGCGGCAACCCGGAAATGAAAAACTGTTTTTT

V gene: TRBV10-3
J gene: TRBJ1-2
D gene: NA
clone size: NA
CDR3 protein: CAISDPERVSSYGYTF
CDR3 DNA: TGTGCCATCAGTGACCCAGAACGGGTTTCCTCCTATGGCTACACCTTC

V gene: TRBV2
J gene: TRBJ1-5
D gene: TRBD1
clone size: NA
CDR3 protein: CASSALGQLQGNQPQHF
CDR3 DNA: TGTGCCAGCAGTGCCTTGGGACAGCTCCAGGGCAATCAGCCCCAGCATTTT

V gene: TRBV5-6
J gene: TRBJ2-5
D gene: NA
clone size: NA
CDR3 protein: CASSLIPGFGQETQYF
CDR3 DNA: TGTGCCAGCAGCTTAATTCCAGGGTTCGGCCAAGAGACCCAGTACTTC

V gene: TRBV15
J gene: TRBJ1-4
D gene: NA
clone size: once
CDR3 protein: CATIQSGVNEKLFF
CDR3 DNA: TGTGCCACCATCCAATCAGGAGTCAATGAAAAACTGTTTTTT

V gene: TRBV24-1
J gene: TRBJ2-1
D gene: NA
clone size: NA
CDR3 protein: CATRALRGGEQFF
CDR3 DNA: TGTGCCACCAGAGCGCTTAGGGGAGGTGAGCAGTTCTTC

V gene: TRBV5-6
J gene: TRBJ1-3
D gene: NA
clone size: NA
CDR3 protein: CASSWARNTIYF
CDR3 DNA: TGTGCCAGCAGTTGGGCCCGAAACACCATATATTTT

V gene: TRBV30
J gene: TRBJ2-6
D gene: TRBD1
clone size: NA
CDR3 protein: CAWSPWDRHNSGANVLTF
CDR3 DNA: TGTGCCTGGAGTCCGTGGGACAGGCACAACTCTGGGGCCAACGTCCTGACTTTC